This T cell receptor beta chain was identified in a study of blood T cell repertoires in COVID-19 (dated by TCRdb to 2018 to 2021). Turning to the overall study: Samples from collaborators originated in the United States, Italy and Spain and spanned both the acute and convalescent phases of COVID-19. The sample metadata nearly always contained a de-identified subject ID, COVID-19 status, age in years and sex. The dataset comprised deeply sampled blood TCRbeta repertoires from subjects exposed to, actively infected with, or recovered from COVID-19. Where available, HLA class I and class II types were obtained from metadata supplied by the sample provider rather than from assay-based typing. The material from the prospective study consisted of cDNA or gDNA derived from T cells, B-cell-depleted T cells, or PBMCs. The samples were drawn from two sources: the first 160 participants of the ongoing ImmuneRACE study, and 1,200 or so subjects contributed by 6 global collaborators. The repertoires were released in a freely available public database intended as a resource for research on the immune response to SARS-CoV-2. Here is what the overall study found, with its caveats: Clinical and demographic metadata were provided uncurated, with the amount varying by source and participant.

At the junction V is shortened by 5 bases and J by 0 bases, with 20 bases in between. From its cysteine to its phenylalanine, the CDR3 spans 17 amino acids. The sequence is cut down to CDR3 DNA, 51 bases in frame from base 1. In the germline V gene (reference sequence), CDR1 corresponds to LGHDT and CDR2 to YNNKEL. To note about this clone: Its antigen is still unknown. No qualities accompany the bases; no much larger clone lies one base away.

Enrolling through a virtual design, the prospective study's participants ranged in age from roughly 18 to 89 years and lived across approximately 25 United States geographic areas. Cohort assignment in the prospective study relied on participant-reported clinical history from a screening survey and a study questionnaire. Recovered participants in ImmuneRACE Cohort 3 were defined by two consecutive negative NP/OP PCR tests, clearance by a healthcare professional, or resolution of symptoms. Each participant in the prospective study had whole blood, serum and a nasopharyngeal or oropharyngeal swab collected by mobile phlebotomists. Additional blood draws and questionnaires over an approximately two-month period could optionally be provided by prospective study participants. Before DNA extraction, prospective study blood samples were shipped either frozen or at room temperature. TCRbeta CDR3 regions were amplified from genomic DNA by means of the immunoSEQ Assay, a bias-controlled multiplex PCR. Per the original workflow: Within the assay, amplification of reference gene primers was used to estimate how many nucleated cells each sample contained. Sequence reads were collapsed and filtered to measure the absolute abundance of every unique TCRbeta CDR3 rearrangement. For each sample, productive Simpson clonality was calculated by taking the square root of Simpson's diversity index across productive rearrangements. TCRdb took this table from immuneACCESS and kept in-frame rearrangements with V and J called. Such tables lack part of the clones; where checked against another copy, unresolved V genes explain under half of the gap, and the rest is unexplained. The DNA was the basis for D and trimming; V, J and clone size are from that table. The table for this sample lists approximately 230,000 clones; almost 85% of them were counted only once. Of the sample, 15% falls within the top ten clones.

The chain uses TRBV3-1 (or the pseudogene TRBV3-2) and TRBJ2-7; the D region possibly corresponds to TRBD2 (6 bases align). This sequence originates from a man between 35 and 55 years old who had recovered from COVID-19. The specimen sequenced was PBMCs or T cells enriched from blood (not recorded which). This receptor carries the CDR3 CASSDRGRIPSSYEQYF. The sequenced DNA: TGTGCCAGCAGCGACCGGGGGAGAATTCCAAGCTCCTACGAGCAGTACTTC.